This entry lists 31 T cell receptor beta chains sequenced from one sample in a study of T-cell reconstitution after alpha-beta-depleted transplantation in children. During its preparation, the TCRbeta library received unique molecular identifiers. TCRdb passed the PCR reads through MiXCR, listing each CDR3 protein once. The sample has 300,000 to 400,000 distinct CDR3 sequences; 20% to 30% are singletons. Specimen: PBMCs, mostly from graft donor cells, collected 180 days after TCRalphabeta/CD19-depleted stem cell transplant. Source of these receptors: a male patient aged 5 to 17 who had a stem cell transplant for acute lymphoblastic leukemia, so the T cells may come from the graft donor.

The chain combines TRBV12-3 or TRBV12-4 with TRBJ1-2; D perhaps matches TRBD1 (6 bases). The V end lost 3 bases, the J end lost 6 bases, and 11 bases lay between the germline ends. The length of the CDR3 is 13 residues. The CDR3 sequence: CASSLAGANGYTF. CDR3 coding DNA: TGTGCCAGCAGTTTGGCAGGGGCGAATGGCTACACCTTC.

This chain links TRBV7-2 with TRBJ2-4; D ambiguous. This CDR3 is built from 12 residues. Deletions cut 2 bases from V and 8 bases from J, with 7 bases between. CDR1 is SGHTA, CDR2 FQGNSA, per germline. The CDR3 region is CASSLIRDIQYF. The CDR3, as DNA: TGTGCCAGCAGCTTAATCCGCGACATTCAGTACTTC.

Comment on this clonotype: A junction end diverges from the germline sequence, so it may reflect a read error. V usage is TRBV25-1 and J usage is TRBJ2-5; TRBD2 aligns across 7 bases. The CDR3 spans 16 residues. In germline, CDR1 is MGHDK, CDR2 SYGVNS. CDR3 residues: CASNESQGGVQETQYF. The CDR3 coding sequence is TGTGCCAGCAATGAATCCCAGGGAGGGGTCCAAGAGACCCAGTACTTC.

This clonotype was seen a single time. V is TRBV28 and J is TRBJ2-7; 10 nucleotides match TRBD1. The V gene end was trimmed by 4 bases and the J gene end by 2 bases; junction bases not matched to a gene: 8. CDR1 and CDR2 from the germline V gene are MDHEN and SYDVKM. This CDR3 has 16 amino acids. The CDR3 DNA is TGTGCCAGCAGTTCACCGGGACAGGGGTCAACCTACGAGCAGTACTTC. This gives the protein CASSSPGQGSTYEQYF. Drawing the rest from reference TRBV28 and TRBJ2-7, the complete variable domain is DVKVTQSSRYLVKRTGEKVFLECVQDMDHENMFWYRQDPGLGLRLIYFSYDVKMKEKGDIPEGYSVSREKKERFSLILESASTNQTSMYLCASSSPGQGSTYEQYFGPGTRLTVT.

The CDR3 DNA sequence: TGTGCCAGCAGCAGGCAGTTCTTC. Translating gives CASSRQFF. This chain connects TRBV9 to TRBJ2-1, with no clear D. The germline CDR1 and CDR2 sequences are SGDLS and YYNGEE. The CDR3 is 8 amino acids. Trimming took 4 bases from V and 12 from J, leaving 2 bases between them.

V and J are TRBV11-2 and TRBJ2-7; 8 bases are shared with TRBD2. CDR1 is SGHAT and CDR2 is FQNNGV in the germline V gene. V was pared by 5 bases and J by 0 bases, with 12 bases of the junction left unmatched. The CDR3 loop spans 17 amino acids. CDR3 amino acids: CASSHRLSGGSSYEQYF. For the CDR3, the DNA is TGTGCCAGCAGCCACCGACTATCGGGAGGGAGCTCCTACGAGCAGTACTTC.

The chain uses TRBV11-2 and TRBJ1-1; D is unclear. CDR3 length equals 12 residues. Germline CDR1 is SGHAT and CDR2 is FQNNGV. The germline V and J ends were trimmed by 3 bases and 5 bases, with 7 bases remaining between them. The CDR3: CASSFYLTEAFF. The CDR3 nucleotides are TGTGCCAGCAGCTTCTACCTTACTGAAGCTTTCTTT.

This chain links TRBV12-3 or TRBV12-4 with TRBJ1-5; 7 nucleotides align to TRBD1. J gave up 7 bases and V 6 bases, and 9 bases lay outside the gene matches. This CDR3 has 14 amino acids. The CDR3 region is CASSLVTGNQPQHF. CDR3 bases: TGTGCCAGCAGCCTCGTGACAGGGAACCAGCCCCAGCATTTT.

This clonotype was seen more than once but under ten times. V is TRBV15 and J is TRBJ1-1; TRBD1 is a possible D gene (6 bases). Germline CDR1 reads LNHNV; CDR2 reads YYDKDF (reference sequence). CDR3 length: 13 amino acids. The V end lost 3 bases, the J end lost 8 bases, and 13 bases lay between the germline ends. The CDR3 DNA follows: TGTGCCACCAGCAGCCTCTGGAGGGGGGAAGCTTTCTTT. As protein: CATSSLWRGEAFF. The full variable domain, with the rest looked up from reference TRBV15 and TRBJ1-1, is DAMVIQNPRYQVTQFGKPVTLSCSQTLNHNVMYWYQQKSSQAPKLLFHYYDKDFNNEADTPDNFQSRRPNTSFCFLDIRSPGLGDTAMYLCATSSLWRGEAFFGQGTRLTVV.

This chain links TRBV19 with TRBJ1-2; D call uncertain. The V end was cut by 3 bases, the J end by 6 bases, with 11 bases between. The germline CDR1 and CDR2 sequences are LNHDA and SQIVND (reference sequence). CDR3 size: 13 residues. CDR3 loop: CASSMRPDHGYTF. DNA for the CDR3: TGTGCCAGTAGTATGCGGCCAGACCATGGCTACACCTTC. The variable domain in full, with the rest retrieved from reference TRBV19 and TRBJ1-2, is DGGITQSPKYLFRKEGQNVTLSCEQNLNHDAMYWYRQDPGQGLRLIYYSQIVNDFQKGDIAEGYSVSREKKESFPLTVTSAQKNPTAFYLCASSMRPDHGYTFGSGTRLTVV.

This clonotype was found a few times. This chain links TRBV20-1 with TRBJ2-5; perhaps TRBD1 as D (6 bases). Trimming removed 1 base from V and 1 base from J, with 13 bases in between. The germline CDR1 and CDR2 sequences are DFQATT and SNEGSKA (reference sequence). This CDR3 comprises 15 residues. CDR3 in amino acids: CSARALRQVQETQYF. DNA for the CDR3: TGCAGTGCTAGAGCACTCAGACAGGTCCAAGAGACCCAGTACTTC.

The chain carries TRBV20-1 and TRBJ2-5, with D perhaps matching TRBD2 (7 bases). This CDR3 region has 12 residues. V was pared by 6 bases and J by 5 bases, with 13 bases between. Germline assignment: CDR1 DFQATT and CDR2 SNEGSKA (reference sequence). CDR3 bases: TGCAGTGCCGTGGGGGGGGGCGAGACCCAGTACTTC. Translating it yields CSAVGGGETQYF.

This clonotype was detected only a few times. The chain recombines TRBV12-3 or TRBV12-4 with TRBJ2-7, with 12 bases lining up with TRBD2. This CDR3 spans 16 amino acids. V was pared by 5 bases and J by 4 bases, with 9 bases of the junction left unmatched. CDR3 bases: TGTGCCAGCAGTCAACGGACTAGCGGGGCATTATACGAGCAGTACTTC. Its translation: CASSQRTSGALYEQYF.

This clonotype was counted a few times. The chain employs TRBV11-2 and TRBJ2-7, with 7 bases aligning to TRBD2. The CDR3 is made up of 15 amino acids. Germline values: CDR1 SGHAT, CDR2 FQNNGV. The V segment lost 3 bases and the J segment 1 base; nucleotides outside the gene matches: 6. In DNA, the CDR3 is TGTGCCAGCAGCTTCTACGCGGGAGCATCCTACGAGCAGTACTTC. Its protein is CASSFYAGASYEQYF. The entire variable domain, with the rest obtained from reference TRBV11-2 and TRBJ2-7, is as follows: EAGVAQSPRYKIIEKRQSVAFWCNPISGHATLYWYQQILGQGPKLLIQFQNNGVVDDSQLPKDRFSAERLKGVDSTLKIQPAKLEDSAVYLCASSFYAGASYEQYFGPGTRLTVT.

This clonotype was counted a single time. Since the CDR3 does not end with the conserved phenylalanine or tryptophan, this likely comes from a read error. No DNA is shown, since the ends of the CDR3 on it are uncertain; the CDR3 is the one TCRdb lists. The chain couples TRBV6-5 to TRBJ2-5; no DNA check was done on the table's D call, TRBD2. The V gene's germline CDR1 is MNHEY and CDR2 SVGAGI. The CDR3 is 14 amino acids long, termini counted. CDR3 in amino acids: CASSSGLAGVKAFL.

The chain links TRBV7-7 to TRBJ2-2, with 9 nucleotides matching TRBD2. The CDR3 is made up of 15 amino acids. J was trimmed by 4 bases and V by 4 bases; bases with no gene match: 4. Germline lookup yields CDR1 SSHAT and CDR2 FNYEAQ (reference sequence). The CDR3 DNA follows: TGTGCCAGCAGCTCTAGCGGGAAGGCCACCGGGGAGCTGTTTTTT. This translates into CASSSSGKATGELFF.

The rearrangement uses TRBV3-1 and TRBJ2-3; D might be TRBD2 (6 bases). Germline V gene data show CDR1 as LGHDT and CDR2 as YNNKEL (reference sequence). CDR3 length equals 16 residues. The V end lost 4 bases, the J end lost 3 bases, and 17 bases lay between the germline ends. For the CDR3, the DNA is TGTGCCAGCAGCCGATGGACGGGAGCTGCGACAGATACGCAGTATTTT. Amino acids: CASSRWTGAATDTQYF.

This clonotype was seen a handful of times. The chain is built from TRBV5-1 and TRBJ2-2, with a weak D call TRBD1 (5 bases). V was pared by 4 bases and J by 0 bases, with 13 bases between. The germline V gene encodes CDR1 SGHRS and CDR2 YFSETQ. The CDR3 sequence is 16 residues long. This chain's CDR3 is CASSPAGRTNTGELFF. CDR3 sequence (DNA): TGCGCCAGCAGCCCGGCAGGGCGGACGAACACCGGGGAGCTGTTTTTT.

In this sample, this clonotype turned up a few times. The chain has TRBV12-3 or TRBV12-4 and TRBJ2-3, with D perhaps TRBD2 (6 bases). Trimming stripped 8 bases from V and 3 bases from J, with 12 bases between. This CDR3 is built from 13 residues. The CDR3 reads CASSTRPTDTQYF. The DNA of the CDR3 is TGTGCCAGCTCGACTAGACCGACAGATACGCAGTATTTT.

This clonotype has just a few counts. The rearrangement links TRBV7-2 to TRBJ2-7; 7 bases are a match to TRBD2. The V and J ends lost 1 base and 2 bases, in that order; junction bases with no gene match: 8. The CDR3 totals 16 residues. Germline assignment: CDR1 SGHTA and CDR2 FQGNSA. The CDR3 region has the DNA TGTGCCAGCAGCTTAGGAAAGGGGAGCGGGACCTACGAGCAGTACTTC. Translation: CASSLGKGSGTYEQYF. Full variable domain (rest looked up from reference TRBV7-2 and TRBJ2-7): GAGVSQSPSNKVTEKGKDVELRCDPISGHTALYWYRQSLGQGLEFLIYFQGNSAPDKSGLPSDRFSAERTGGSVSTLTIQRTQQEDSAVYLCASSLGKGSGTYEQYFGPGTRLTVT.

This clonotype was detected many times. V is TRBV5-1 and J is TRBJ2-1; TRBD2 is a possible D gene (6 bases). Trimming removed 1 base from V and 2 bases from J, with 10 bases in between. The V gene's germline CDR1 is SGHRS and CDR2 YFSETQ. The length of the CDR3 is 15 residues. CDR3 nucleotide sequence: TGCGCCAGCAGCTTGAATAGCGGACCCTACAATGAGCAGTTCTTC. Amino acid sequence: CASSLNSGPYNEQFF.

The chain couples TRBV7-3 to TRBJ2-7, with D perhaps TRBD1 (5 bases). V lost 5 bases and J 4 bases, leaving 12 bases between the germline ends. CDR1 SGHTA and CDR2 FQGTGA come from the germline V gene. The CDR3 loop spans 13 amino acids. The CDR3 nucleotides read TGTGCCAGCAGCCTAGGGGCTATGTACGAGCAGTACTTC. The encoded protein is CASSLGAMYEQYF.

CDR3 residues: CASSISGPSYEQYF. The CDR3 coding sequence is TGTGCCAGTAGTATATCCGGTCCTTCCTACGAGCAGTACTTC. This chain uses TRBV19 with TRBJ2-7; D unresolved. This CDR3 has 14 residues. V lost 2 bases and J lost 1, with 9 bases in between. Germline V gene data show CDR1 as LNHDA and CDR2 as SQIVND (reference sequence).

This rearrangement joins TRBV4-2 to TRBJ2-7; 13 nucleotides match TRBD2. Per the germline V gene, CDR1 is LGHNA and CDR2 is YNFKEQ. The CDR3 has 15 residues. Losses at the gene ends were 4 bases for V and 5 bases for J; bases not matched to a gene: 5. The CDR3 loop is CASSRGLAGANEQYF. The CDR3 nucleotides are TGTGCCAGCAGCCGCGGACTAGCGGGAGCCAACGAGCAGTACTTC.

This clonotype occurred a few times. V is TRBV18 and J is TRBJ2-1, with 7 nucleotides matching TRBD2. The CDR3 consists of 17 residues. J was trimmed by 7 bases and V by 5 bases; bases with no gene match: 17. In germline, CDR1 is KGHSH, CDR2 LQKENI. Here the CDR3 reads CASSLSLPSGGLNEQFF. The CDR3 DNA sequence: TGTGCCAGCTCATTGAGCCTTCCTAGCGGAGGTCTAAATGAGCAGTTCTTC. Using reference TRBV18 and TRBJ2-1 for the parts outside the CDR3, the full variable domain is NAGVMQNPRHLVRRRGQEARLRCSPMKGHSHVYWYRQLPEEGLKFMVYLQKENIIDESGMPKERFSAEFPKEGPSILRIQQVVRGDSAAYFCASSLSLPSGGLNEQFFGPGTRLTVL.

There are a few counts of this clonotype. The CDR3 sequence is CAWSETGPEDTQYF. The CDR3, as DNA: TGTGCCTGGAGCGAGACAGGGCCGGAAGATACGCAGTATTTT. The V gene is TRBV30, the J gene TRBJ2-3; 7 bases match TRBD1. The germline CDR1 and CDR2 sequences are GTSNPN and SVGIG (reference sequence). The trim removed 3 bases at V and 5 bases at J, leaving 8 bases unmatched. The length of the CDR3 is 14 residues.

This clonotype came up a few times. The chain combines TRBV3-1 with TRBJ2-1, with 10 bases matching TRBD2. The CDR3 has 20 residues. The V gene's germline CDR1 is LGHDT and CDR2 YNNKEL (reference sequence). V gave up 2 bases and J gave up 6 bases; unmatched junction bases: 19. CDR3 protein: CASSQLRFIGRLAGVNEQFF. CDR3 sequence (DNA): TGTGCCAGCAGCCAATTAAGGTTTATCGGTAGGCTAGCGGGGGTCAATGAGCAGTTCTTC.

This clonotype was seen only a few times. CDR3 DNA sequence: TGCGCCAGCAGCCAAGGTCTAGCCATCAATGAGCAGTTCTTC. It translates to CASSQGLAINEQFF. The V call is TRBV4-1, the J call TRBJ2-1, with D maybe TRBD2 (5 bases). Looked up from germline, CDR1 is MGHRA and CDR2 is YSYEKL. V lost 1 base to trimming and J lost 6 bases, with 10 bases between them. The CDR3 covers 14 residues.

The V call is TRBV19, the J call TRBJ2-7; D is possibly TRBD2 (7 bases). CDR3 length: 14 residues. Looked up from germline, CDR1 is LNHDA and CDR2 is SQIVND (reference sequence). The V and J ends lost 3 bases and 3 bases respectively, with 12 bases between them. CDR3 sequence: CASSMGGTIYEQYF. DNA of the CDR3: TGTGCCAGTAGTATGGGGGGGACAATCTACGAGCAGTACTTC.

V is TRBV28 and J is TRBJ1-2, with D hard to call. V gave up 2 bases and J gave up 4 bases, with 11 bases separating them. Germline V gene lookup returns CDR1 MDHEN and CDR2 SYDVKM. CDR3 length: 14 residues. CDR3 amino acids: CASSLRASRYGYTF. In nucleotides, the CDR3 is TGTGCCAGCAGTTTAAGGGCCTCCCGCTATGGCTACACCTTC.

In this sample, this clonotype turned up a few times. The chain couples TRBV7-9 to TRBJ1-1, with D hard to call. Germline values: CDR1 SEHNR, CDR2 FQNEAQ (reference sequence). The CDR3 runs 16 residues. Trimming took off 4 bases at V and 6 bases at J, with 21 bases between the two ends. The chain's CDR3 is CASSSNPPRGKAEAFF. In DNA form, the CDR3 reads TGTGCCAGCAGCTCAAACCCCCCTCGGGGTAAAGCTGAAGCTTTCTTT.